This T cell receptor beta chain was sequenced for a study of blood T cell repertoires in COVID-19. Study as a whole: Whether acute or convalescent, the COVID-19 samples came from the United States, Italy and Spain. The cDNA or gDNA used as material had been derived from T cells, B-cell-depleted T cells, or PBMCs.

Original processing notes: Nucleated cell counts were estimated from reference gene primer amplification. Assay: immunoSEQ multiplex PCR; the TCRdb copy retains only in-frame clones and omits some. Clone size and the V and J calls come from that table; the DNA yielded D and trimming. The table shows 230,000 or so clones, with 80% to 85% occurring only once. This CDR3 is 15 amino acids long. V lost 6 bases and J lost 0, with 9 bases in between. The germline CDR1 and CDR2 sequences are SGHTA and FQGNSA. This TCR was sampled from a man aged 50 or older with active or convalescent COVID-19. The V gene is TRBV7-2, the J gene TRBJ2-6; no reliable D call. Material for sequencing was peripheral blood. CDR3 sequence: CASSLGYSGANVLTF. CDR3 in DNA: TGTGCCAGCAGTCTAGGCTACTCTGGGGCCAACGTCCTGACTTTC.